This T cell receptor (beta chain) originates from a study of human T cells and chemical hapten exposure. This clonotype showed up just a few times. TCRdb reprocessed the RACE reads via MiXCR and lists one record per CDR3 protein. The sample yields tens of thousands of distinct CDR3 sequences, around 15% seen once. Trimming removed 7 bases at V and 4 bases at J, with 16 bases between. Germline V lookup: CDR1 SQVTM, CDR2 ANQGSEA. CDR3 length: 13 residues. The sample's time point: pre-sensitization, week 0. Stated treatment: therapeutic diphenylcyclopropenone sensitization with weekly scalp DPC. Patients had alopecia, were aged 18 to 70, and were not pregnant.

The receptor comes from a woman aged 50 to 65 with alopecia areata. Some clones in this sample may be carry-over from other donors' samples. The rearrangement uses TRBV29-1 and TRBJ1-1; D perhaps matches TRBD1 (6 bases). Material: whole blood, obtained in connection with sensitization to the hapten diphenylcyclopropenone (DPC). For the CDR3, the DNA is TGCAGCGCTCTTGGACAGTCCGTCACTGAAGCTTTCTTT. Encoded protein: CSALGQSVTEAFF.